This TCR beta chain was identified during a study of blood T cell repertoires in COVID-19. The length of the CDR3 is 14 residues. The V and J ends lost 2 bases and 6 bases, in that order; junction bases with no gene match: 3. Germline CDR1 reads WNHNN; CDR2 reads SYGVQD (reference sequence). Clones were sequenced by immunoSEQ multiplex PCR, and TCRdb holds only the in-frame ones, with some missing. There are roughly 520,000 clones in the sample; over 75% occur only once, and roughly 1.9% lies in the top ten. The genes are TRBV10-1 and TRBJ2-2; 7 bases line up with TRBD1. The sequenced material came from PBMCs or T cells enriched from blood (not recorded which). This TCR was sampled from a woman between 40 and 55 years old who had recovered from COVID-19. In DNA, the CDR3 is TGCGCCAGCAGTGAGGACAGGGCGGCCGGGGAGCTGTTTTTT. Translation: CASSEDRAAGELFF.